This T cell receptor (beta chain) is drawn from a study of cytomegalovirus exposure and HLA in healthy donors. Germline V gene data show CDR1 as SGHRS and CDR2 as YFSETQ. The CDR3 extends over 15 amino acids. The V end lost 0 bases, the J end lost 3 bases, and 10 bases lay between the germline ends. Generated by immunoSEQ multiplex PCR, the TCRdb table keeps only in-frame clones and is missing some. Of 100,000 to 120,000 clones in the sample, roughly 89% were seen once. As to this clone: Antigen: not known.

Notes on the study in general: The study recorded more than 150 TCR beta chains that were cytomegalovirus-associated.

V gene TRBV5-1 combines with J gene TRBJ1-5; a possible D gene is TRBD1 (5 bases). The specimen sequenced was PBMCs. The receptor was derived from a woman aged 18-29 years in good health and CMV-seronegative. The DNA for the CDR3 is TGCGCCAGCAGCTTGGGGGAGGGGAACAATCAGCCCCAGCATTTT. Its translation: CASSLGEGNNQPQHF.